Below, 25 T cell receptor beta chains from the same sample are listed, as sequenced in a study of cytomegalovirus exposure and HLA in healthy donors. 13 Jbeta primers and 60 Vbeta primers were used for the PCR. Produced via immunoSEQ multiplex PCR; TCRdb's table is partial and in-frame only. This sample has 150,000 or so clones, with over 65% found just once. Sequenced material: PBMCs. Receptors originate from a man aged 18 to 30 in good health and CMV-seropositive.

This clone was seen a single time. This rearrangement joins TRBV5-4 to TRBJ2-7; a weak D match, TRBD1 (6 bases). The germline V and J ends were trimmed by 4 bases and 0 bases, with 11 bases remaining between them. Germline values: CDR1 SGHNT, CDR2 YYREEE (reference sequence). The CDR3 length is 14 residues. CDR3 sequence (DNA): TGTGCCAGCAGCCCGGACAGTAGCTCCTACGAGCAGTACTTC. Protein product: CASSPDSSSYEQYF.

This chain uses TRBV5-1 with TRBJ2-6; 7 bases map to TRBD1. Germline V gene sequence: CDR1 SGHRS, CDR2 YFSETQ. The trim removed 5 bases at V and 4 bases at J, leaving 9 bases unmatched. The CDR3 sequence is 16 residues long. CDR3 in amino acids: CASRSTGRPGANVLTF. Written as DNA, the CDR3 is TGCGCCAGCAGGTCGACAGGGCGTCCCGGGGCCAACGTCCTGACTTTC.

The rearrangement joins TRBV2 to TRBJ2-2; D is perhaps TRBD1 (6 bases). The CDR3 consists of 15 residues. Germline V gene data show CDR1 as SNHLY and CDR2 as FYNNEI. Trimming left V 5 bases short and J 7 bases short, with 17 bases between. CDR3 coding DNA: TGTGCCAGCAGTCACCGACAGGCCCAGCACGGGGAGCTGTTTTTT. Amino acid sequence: CASSHRQAQHGELFF.

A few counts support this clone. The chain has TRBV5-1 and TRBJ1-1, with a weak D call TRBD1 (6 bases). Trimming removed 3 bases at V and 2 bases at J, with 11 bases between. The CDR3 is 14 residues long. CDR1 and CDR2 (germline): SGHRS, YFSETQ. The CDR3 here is CASSWTQGNTEAFF. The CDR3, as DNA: TGCGCCAGCAGCTGGACACAGGGAAACACTGAAGCTTTCTTT.

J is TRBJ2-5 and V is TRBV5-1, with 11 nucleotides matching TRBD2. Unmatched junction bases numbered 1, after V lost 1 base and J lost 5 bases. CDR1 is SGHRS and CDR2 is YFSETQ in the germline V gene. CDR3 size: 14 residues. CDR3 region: CASSLRLAGETQYF. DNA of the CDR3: TGCGCCAGCAGCTTGCGACTAGCGGGGGAGACCCAGTACTTC.

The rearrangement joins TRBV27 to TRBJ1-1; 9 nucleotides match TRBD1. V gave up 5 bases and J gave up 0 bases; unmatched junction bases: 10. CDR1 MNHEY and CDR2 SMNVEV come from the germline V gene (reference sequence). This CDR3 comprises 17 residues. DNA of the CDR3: TGTGCCAGCAGTCCCTACCGAGGACAGGGGCTGAACACTGAAGCTTTCTTT. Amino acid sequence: CASSPYRGQGLNTEAFF.

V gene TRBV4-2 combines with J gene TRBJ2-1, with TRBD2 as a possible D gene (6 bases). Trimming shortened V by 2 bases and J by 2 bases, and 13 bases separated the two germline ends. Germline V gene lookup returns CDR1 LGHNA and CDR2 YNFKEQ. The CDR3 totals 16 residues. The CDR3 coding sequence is TGTGCCAGCAGCCAACGGACGGAGGGACCCTACAATGAGCAGTTCTTC. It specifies CASSQRTEGPYNEQFF.

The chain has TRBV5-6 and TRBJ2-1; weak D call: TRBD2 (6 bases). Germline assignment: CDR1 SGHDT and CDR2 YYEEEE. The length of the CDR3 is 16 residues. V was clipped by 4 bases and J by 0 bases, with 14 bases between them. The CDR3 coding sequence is TGTGCCAGCAGCAGACTTAGCGGAAGCTCCTACAATGAGCAGTTCTTC. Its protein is CASSRLSGSSYNEQFF. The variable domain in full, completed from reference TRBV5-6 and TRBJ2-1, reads DAGVTQSPTHLIKTRGQQVTLRCSPKSGHDTVSWYQQALGQGPQFIFQYYEEEERQRGNFPDRFSGHQFPNYSSELNVNALLLGDSALYLCASSRLSGSSYNEQFFGPGTRLTVL.

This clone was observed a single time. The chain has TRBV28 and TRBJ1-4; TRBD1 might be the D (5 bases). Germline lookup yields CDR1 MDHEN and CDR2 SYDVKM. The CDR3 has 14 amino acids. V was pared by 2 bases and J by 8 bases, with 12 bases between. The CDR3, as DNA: TGTGCCAGCAGTTTAATAGGGGAACGGGAAAAACTGTTTTTT. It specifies CASSLIGEREKLFF.

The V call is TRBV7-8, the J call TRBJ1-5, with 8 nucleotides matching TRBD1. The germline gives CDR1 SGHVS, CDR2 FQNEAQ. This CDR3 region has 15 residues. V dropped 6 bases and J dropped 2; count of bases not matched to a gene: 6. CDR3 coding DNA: TGTGCCAGCAGGATATCGGGACAGGGCAATCAGCCCCAGCATTTT. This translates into CASRISGQGNQPQHF. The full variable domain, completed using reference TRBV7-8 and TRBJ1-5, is GAGVSQSPRYKVAKRGQDVALRCDPISGHVSLFWYQQALGQGPEFLTYFQNEAQLDKSGLPSDRFFAERPEGSVSTLKIQRTQQEDSAVYLCASRISGQGNQPQHFGDGTRLSIL.

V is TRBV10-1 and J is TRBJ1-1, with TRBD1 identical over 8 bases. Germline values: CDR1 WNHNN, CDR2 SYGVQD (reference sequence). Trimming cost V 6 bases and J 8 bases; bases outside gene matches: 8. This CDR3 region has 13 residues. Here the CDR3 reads CASSFVRDREAFF. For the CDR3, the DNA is TGCGCCAGCAGCTTCGTTAGGGACAGGGAAGCTTTCTTT.

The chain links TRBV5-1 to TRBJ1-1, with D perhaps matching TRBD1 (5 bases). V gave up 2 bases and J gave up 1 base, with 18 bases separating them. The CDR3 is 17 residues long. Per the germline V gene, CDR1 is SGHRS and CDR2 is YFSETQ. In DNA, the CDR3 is TGCGCCAGCAGCTTACACCCTGGGGCCATTCCGAACACTGAAGCTTTCTTT. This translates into CASSLHPGAIPNTEAFF.

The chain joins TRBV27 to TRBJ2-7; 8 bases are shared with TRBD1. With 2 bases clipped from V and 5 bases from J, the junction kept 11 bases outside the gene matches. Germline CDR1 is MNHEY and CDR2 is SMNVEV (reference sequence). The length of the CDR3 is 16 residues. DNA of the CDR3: TGTGCCAGCAGTTTACTTCTCGGACAGGGAGTCCACGAGCAGTACTTC. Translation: CASSLLLGQGVHEQYF.

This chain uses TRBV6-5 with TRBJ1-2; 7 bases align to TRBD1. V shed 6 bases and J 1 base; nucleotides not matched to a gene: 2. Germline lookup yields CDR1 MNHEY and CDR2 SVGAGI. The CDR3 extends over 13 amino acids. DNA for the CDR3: TGTGCCAGCAGAGCAGGGGGTAACTATGGCTACACCTTC. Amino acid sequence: CASRAGGNYGYTF.

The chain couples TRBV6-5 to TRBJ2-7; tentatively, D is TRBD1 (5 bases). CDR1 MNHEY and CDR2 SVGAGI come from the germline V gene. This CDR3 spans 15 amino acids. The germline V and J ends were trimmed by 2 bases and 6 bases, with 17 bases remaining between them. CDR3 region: CASSYLGLGWGEQYF. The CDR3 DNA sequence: TGTGCCAGCAGTTACCTGGGGCTGGGGTGGGGCGAGCAGTACTTC.

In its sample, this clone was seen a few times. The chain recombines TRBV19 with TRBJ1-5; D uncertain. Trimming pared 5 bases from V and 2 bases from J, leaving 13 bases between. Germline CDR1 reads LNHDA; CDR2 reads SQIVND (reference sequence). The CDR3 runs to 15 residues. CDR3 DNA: TGTGCCAGTAGTGGGGAGAGGCGTGGCAATCAGCCCCAGCATTTT. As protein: CASSGERRGNQPQHF. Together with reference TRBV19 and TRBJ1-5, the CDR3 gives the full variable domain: DGGITQSPKYLFRKEGQNVTLSCEQNLNHDAMYWYRQDPGQGLRLIYYSQIVNDFQKGDIAEGYSVSREKKESFPLTVTSAQKNPTAFYLCASSGERRGNQPQHFGDGTRLSIL.

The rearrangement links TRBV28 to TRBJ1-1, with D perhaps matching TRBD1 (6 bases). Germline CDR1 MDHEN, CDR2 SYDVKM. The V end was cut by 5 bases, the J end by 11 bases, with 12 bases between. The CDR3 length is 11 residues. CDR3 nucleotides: TGTGCCAGCAGTAACAGGGTTGGGGCTTTCTTT. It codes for CASSNRVGAFF.

Here the CDR3 reads CASTKGLAGRLKGEQYF. Written as DNA, the CDR3 is TGTGCCAGCACAAAGGGGCTAGCGGGGAGACTTAAAGGCGAGCAGTACTTC. V and J are TRBV27 and TRBJ2-7, with TRBD2 matching over 9 bases. The V segment lost 7 bases and the J segment 6 bases; nucleotides outside the gene matches: 19. Germline values: CDR1 MNHEY, CDR2 SMNVEV (reference sequence). This CDR3 has 17 amino acids.

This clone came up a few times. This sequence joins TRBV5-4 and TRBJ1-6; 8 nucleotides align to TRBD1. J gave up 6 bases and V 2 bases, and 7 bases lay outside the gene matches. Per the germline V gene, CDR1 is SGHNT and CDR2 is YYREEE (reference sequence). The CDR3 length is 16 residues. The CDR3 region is CASSLTRDRSNSPLHF. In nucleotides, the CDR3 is TGTGCCAGCAGCTTAACTCGGGACAGGTCTAATTCACCCCTCCACTTT. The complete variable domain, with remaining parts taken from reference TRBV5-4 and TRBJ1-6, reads ETGVTQSPTHLIKTRGQQVTLRCSSQSGHNTVSWYQQALGQGPQFIFQYYREEENGRGNFPPRFSGLQFPNYSSELNVNALELDDSALYLCASSLTRDRSNSPLHFGNGTRLTVT.

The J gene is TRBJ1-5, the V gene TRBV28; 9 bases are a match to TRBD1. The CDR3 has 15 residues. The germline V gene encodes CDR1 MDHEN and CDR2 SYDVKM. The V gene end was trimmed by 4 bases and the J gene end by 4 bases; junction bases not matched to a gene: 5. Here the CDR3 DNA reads TGTGCCAGCAGTTCTTCCGGGACAGGGAATCAGCCCCAGCATTTT. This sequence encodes CASSSSGTGNQPQHF.

CDR3 nucleotides: TGTGCCAGCAGCCTTGGACAGGACAATGAGCAGTTCTTC. Residues: CASSLGQDNEQFF. This chain connects TRBV7-9 to TRBJ2-1; 7 nucleotides agree with TRBD1. This CDR3 is 13 amino acids long. V shed 5 bases, J shed 5 bases, and the junction held 3 bases outside the gene matches. CDR1 and CDR2 (germline): SEHNR, FQNEAQ (reference sequence).

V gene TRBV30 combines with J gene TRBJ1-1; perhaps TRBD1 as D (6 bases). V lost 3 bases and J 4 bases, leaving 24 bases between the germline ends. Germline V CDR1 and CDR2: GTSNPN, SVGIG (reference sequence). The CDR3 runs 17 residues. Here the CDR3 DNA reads TGTGCCTGGAGCCAAGGTAACAGCCTGTACAGGGCCACTGAAGCTTTCTTT. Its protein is CAWSQGNSLYRATEAFF.

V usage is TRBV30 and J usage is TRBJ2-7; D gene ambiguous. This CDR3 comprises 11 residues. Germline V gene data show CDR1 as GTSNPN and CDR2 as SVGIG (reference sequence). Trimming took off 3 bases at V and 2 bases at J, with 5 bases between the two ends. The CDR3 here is CAWSLTYEQYF. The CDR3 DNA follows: TGTGCCTGGAGCTTAACCTACGAGCAGTACTTC.

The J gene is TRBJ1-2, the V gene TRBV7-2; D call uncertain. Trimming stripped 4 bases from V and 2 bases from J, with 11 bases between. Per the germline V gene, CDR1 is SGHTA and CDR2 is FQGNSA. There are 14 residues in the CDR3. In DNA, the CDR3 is TGTGCCAGCAGCTCTAGCCCCAAGAACTATGGCTACACCTTC. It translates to CASSSSPKNYGYTF. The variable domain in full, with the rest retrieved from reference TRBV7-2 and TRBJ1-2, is GAGVSQSPSNKVTEKGKDVELRCDPISGHTALYWYRQSLGQGLEFLIYFQGNSAPDKSGLPSDRFSAERTGGSVSTLTIQRTQQEDSAVYLCASSSSPKNYGYTFGSGTRLTVV.

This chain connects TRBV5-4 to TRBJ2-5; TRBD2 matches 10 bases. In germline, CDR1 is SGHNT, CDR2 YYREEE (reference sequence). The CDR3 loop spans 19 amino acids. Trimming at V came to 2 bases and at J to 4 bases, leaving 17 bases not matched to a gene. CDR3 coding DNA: TGTGCCAGCAGCTTTGGGCCAAAGGGAATCGAGCGGGAGGGAGAGACCCAGTACTTC. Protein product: CASSFGPKGIEREGETQYF. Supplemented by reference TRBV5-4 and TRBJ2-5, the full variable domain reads ETGVTQSPTHLIKTRGQQVTLRCSSQSGHNTVSWYQQALGQGPQFIFQYYREEENGRGNFPPRFSGLQFPNYSSELNVNALELDDSALYLCASSFGPKGIEREGETQYFGPGTRLLVL.